Presented here are 29 T cell receptor beta chains from one specimen sequenced in a study of shared clonotypes between healthy human individuals. Sequencing used immunoSEQ multiplex PCR; TCRdb keeps in-frame clones, though not all of them. The repertoire holds about 2.4 million clones, with 93% as singletons. The source material was naive CD4+ T cells from PBMCs. Subset specified: CD45RA+ positively selected. These receptors all come from a man younger than 35 in good health. Some clones in this sample may be carry-over from other donors' samples.

The J gene is TRBJ2-1, the V gene TRBV15, with TRBD2 matching over 10 bases. The CDR3 extends over 21 amino acids. Germline V gene data show CDR1 as LNHNV and CDR2 as YYDKDF (reference sequence). Trimming at V came to 5 bases and at J to 1 base, leaving 20 bases not matched to a gene. The CDR3 region is CATSSTRPSGSPRDSYNEQFF. The CDR3 DNA is TGTGCCACCAGCTCGACTCGCCCTAGCGGGAGTCCCCGAGATTCCTACAATGAGCAGTTCTTC.

The rearrangement uses TRBV5-4 and TRBJ2-1; 10 positions agree with TRBD2. The germline CDR1 and CDR2 sequences are SGHNT and YYREEE (reference sequence). V was pared by 5 bases and J by 4 bases, with 6 bases of the junction left unmatched. There are 15 residues in the CDR3. The CDR3 reads CASRITSGAYNEQFF. As DNA, the CDR3 is TGTGCCAGCAGGATTACTAGCGGGGCTTACAATGAGCAGTTCTTC.

This chain links TRBV2 with TRBJ1-5; maybe TRBD1 (6 bases). Between the trimmed V and J ends, which lost 6 bases and 5 bases, there was a span of 26 bases. The germline gives CDR1 SNHLY, CDR2 FYNNEI. The length of the CDR3 is 18 residues. The CDR3 coding sequence is TGTGCCAGCAGAGCACGTGCGTGGGGGGCGGCCGGCGATCAGCCCCAGCATTTT. Translation: CASRARAWGAAGDQPQHF.

V is TRBV5-1 and J is TRBJ2-2; TRBD2 matches at 9 bases. The CDR3 runs to 16 residues. Germline V CDR1 and CDR2: SGHRS, YFSETQ. The trim removed 4 bases at V and 7 bases at J, leaving 11 bases unmatched. CDR3 bases: TGCGCCAGCAGCCCCCGAGTAGCGGGAGTAGACGGGGAGCTGTTTTTT. Its translation: CASSPRVAGVDGELFF.

The chain recombines TRBV28 with TRBJ2-7; maybe TRBD1 (5 bases). Germline V CDR1 and CDR2: MDHEN, SYDVKM. Trimming took 2 bases from V and 3 from J, leaving 17 bases between them. CDR3 length: 16 residues. The CDR3 nucleotides read TGTGCCAGCAGTTTACGAGCAGGGTCCCAATTCTACGAGCAGTACTTC. It yields the protein CASSLRAGSQFYEQYF.

This clone has a single count. Other DNA sequences in the sample encode the same CDR3. The chain links TRBV9 to TRBJ2-1, with 9 nucleotides matching TRBD2. The CDR3 sequence is 15 residues long. Germline V lookup: CDR1 SGDLS, CDR2 YYNGEE. V was pared by 2 bases and J by 4 bases, with 4 bases of the junction left unmatched. The CDR3 DNA reads TGTGCCAGCAGCGTCTCAGCGGGGGGATACAATGAGCAGTTCTTC. Protein: CASSVSAGGYNEQFF. Combining the CDR3 with reference TRBV9 and TRBJ2-1 gives the whole variable domain DSGVTQTPKHLITATGQRVTLRCSPRSGDLSVYWYQQSLDQGLQFLIQYYNGEERAKGNILERFSAQQFPDLHSELNLSSLELGDSALYFCASSVSAGGYNEQFFGPGTRLTVL.

This clone was seen only once. The chain has TRBV4-3 and TRBJ2-1; 8 bases are shared with TRBD2. Looked up from germline, CDR1 is LGHNA and CDR2 is YSLEER. Germline trimming cut 0 bases from V and 4 bases from J; bases unmatched to any gene: 5. The length of the CDR3 is 16 residues. The CDR3 region is CASSQDDQRGYNEQFF. CDR3 sequence (DNA): TGCGCCAGCAGCCAAGATGACCAGCGGGGGTACAATGAGCAGTTCTTC.

About this clone: Different DNA sequences within this sample yield the same CDR3. This sequence joins TRBV4-3 and TRBJ2-3; TRBD2 aligns across 9 bases. There are 15 residues in the CDR3. V lost 1 base to trimming and J lost 3 bases; unmatched junction nucleotides: 2. Looked up from germline, CDR1 is LGHNA and CDR2 is YSLEER. The CDR3 DNA is TGCGCCAGCAGCCAAGTGGCGGGAGGGACAGATACGCAGTATTTT. Translating it yields CASSQVAGGTDTQYF.

J is TRBJ2-2 and V is TRBV5-1, with 9 bases aligning to TRBD2. The CDR3 covers 15 residues. Trimming removed 4 bases from V and 5 bases from J; junction bases left unmatched: 6. CDR1 is SGHRS, CDR2 YFSETQ, per germline. For the CDR3, the DNA is TGCGCCAGCAGCAGTAGCGGGAGTACGACCGGGGAGCTGTTTTTT. The encoded protein is CASSSSGSTTGELFF.

The chain joins TRBV28 to TRBJ2-3; TRBD1 is a possible D gene (5 bases). The CDR3 is 14 amino acids. Trimming removed 6 bases at V and 6 bases at J, with 16 bases between. CDR1 is MDHEN, CDR2 SYDVKM, per germline. CDR3 DNA: TGTGCCAGCAGCCCGAGACAGCTCCCGGATACGCAGTATTTT. Its translation: CASSPRQLPDTQYF. Complete variable domain (other parts from reference TRBV28 and TRBJ2-3): DVKVTQSSRYLVKRTGEKVFLECVQDMDHENMFWYRQDPGLGLRLIYFSYDVKMKEKGDIPEGYSVSREKKERFSLILESASTNQTSMYLCASSPRQLPDTQYFGPGTRLTVL.

Comments on this clone: It is unclear where the CDR3 begins or ends on the DNA, so no DNA is shown, and the CDR3 is as TCRdb lists it. The chain has TRBV21-1 and TRBJ1-4; the table's D call, TRBD1, has no DNA check behind it. TRBV21-1 is given as a pseudogene. The CDR3 has 18 residues if both end residues are counted. The CDR3 sequence is CASSKGFARGAFNEKLFF.

The chain combines TRBV29-1 with TRBJ1-6; D might be TRBD1 (6 bases). This CDR3 region has 13 residues. CDR1 and CDR2 from the germline V gene are SQVTM and ANQGSEA. Trimming removed 5 bases from V and 9 bases from J, with 14 bases in between. CDR3 residues: CSVRTARGSPLHF. In DNA form, the CDR3 reads TGCAGCGTTCGGACTGCCAGGGGTTCACCCCTCCACTTT.

The chain is built from TRBV2 and TRBJ1-5; 7 bases agree with TRBD1. Germline CDR1 and CDR2: SNHLY and FYNNEI. The V and J ends lost 6 bases and 1 base, in that order; junction bases with no gene match: 6. This CDR3 is 15 amino acids long. DNA for the CDR3: TGTGCCAGCAGCCCTGAGGGACAGAGCAATCAGCCCCAGCATTTT. It codes for CASSPEGQSNQPQHF.

The rearrangement joins TRBV6-5 to TRBJ2-5; D is tentatively TRBD1 or TRBD2 (6 bases each). The CDR3 is 15 amino acids. Germline assignment: CDR1 MNHEY and CDR2 SVGAGI. Trimming pared 2 bases from V and 2 bases from J, leaving 12 bases between. In DNA form, the CDR3 reads TGTGCCAGCAGTTACCGGGGGCCGAGGCAAGAGACCCAGTACTTC. Translating gives CASSYRGPRQETQYF.

This CDR3 is CASSLARDYGYTF. CDR3 nucleotides: TGTGCCAGCAGTTTAGCCAGGGACTATGGCTACACCTTC. The chain recombines TRBV28 with TRBJ1-2; tentative D call: TRBD1 (5 bases). Trimming took off 2 bases at V and 3 bases at J, with 7 bases between the two ends. Germline V gene lookup returns CDR1 MDHEN and CDR2 SYDVKM. The CDR3 extends over 13 amino acids.

Details on this clone: The same CDR3 can be traced to other DNA sequences in this sample. V and J are TRBV18 and TRBJ2-1; possible D gene TRBD2, 6 bases. Per the germline V gene, CDR1 is KGHSH and CDR2 is LQKENI. The CDR3 covers 15 residues. Trimming removed 1 base from V and 1 base from J, with 8 bases in between. The CDR3 sequence: CASSPRRESYNEQFF. CDR3 coding DNA: TGTGCCAGCTCACCACGACGGGAGTCCTACAATGAGCAGTTCTTC.

V is TRBV19 and J is TRBJ1-2; TRBD1 aligns across 7 bases. CDR3 length equals 12 residues. Trimming at V came to 10 bases and at J to 8 bases, leaving 10 bases not matched to a gene. CDR1 and CDR2 from the germline V gene are LNHDA and SQIVND (reference sequence). The CDR3 coding sequence is TGTGCCATATCTACAGGGGAAAGCGGCTACACCTTC. Its protein is CAISTGESGYTF.

DNA of the CDR3: TGTGCCAGCAGTCTCCCCGGCGGCTCTGGAAACACCATATATTTT. This codes for CASSLPGGSGNTIYF. The chain uses TRBV25-1 and TRBJ1-3; D is ambiguous. This CDR3 region has 15 residues. The germline CDR1 and CDR2 sequences are MGHDK and SYGVNS. Between the trimmed V and J ends, which lost 5 bases and 0 bases, there was a span of 11 bases. The whole variable domain, remainder taken from reference TRBV25-1 and TRBJ1-3, is EADIYQTPRYLVIGTGKKITLECSQTMGHDKMYWYQQDPGMELHLIHYSYGVNSTEKGDLSSESTVSRIRTEHFPLTLESARPSHTSQYLCASSLPGGSGNTIYFGEGSWLTVV.

The sample holds one count of this clone. The V and J genes are TRBV6-6 and TRBJ1-1, with D tentatively TRBD1 (6 bases). From germline, CDR1 is MNHNY and CDR2 SVGAGI (reference sequence). This CDR3 has 13 residues. V was cut by 6 bases and J by 0 bases, with 8 bases left in between. CDR3 sequence reads: CASRRTVNTEAFF. The CDR3 DNA reads as TGTGCCAGCAGGAGGACAGTGAACACTGAAGCTTTCTTT.

The V gene is TRBV7-2, the J gene TRBJ2-2, with 10 bases that match TRBD2. CDR1 is SGHTA and CDR2 is FQGNSA in the germline V gene. Losses at the gene ends were 2 bases for V and 7 bases for J; bases not matched to a gene: 4. The CDR3 spans 15 residues. The CDR3 DNA is TGTGCCAGCAGCTTAACTAGCGGGATTGGCGGGGAGCTGTTTTTT. Its protein product is CASSLTSGIGGELFF.

V gene TRBV7-8 combines with J gene TRBJ2-7, with D uncertain. The CDR3 is made up of 15 amino acids. Trimming cost V 5 bases and J 1 base, with 15 bases left between them. Germline V gene data show CDR1 as SGHVS and CDR2 as FQNEAQ. CDR3 nucleotide sequence: TGTGCCAGCAGCACGGACGCGCGATCATCCTACGAGCAGTACTTC. This gives the protein CASSTDARSSYEQYF.

V gene TRBV28 combines with J gene TRBJ2-7, with D tentatively TRBD1 or TRBD2 (5 bases each). CDR1 is MDHEN, CDR2 SYDVKM, per germline. This CDR3 has 14 residues. Trimming pared 6 bases from V and 1 base from J, leaving 13 bases between. The CDR3 region has the DNA TGTGCCAGCAGCTACTTTGGGGGTTCCTACGAGCAGTACTTC. Amino acid sequence: CASSYFGGSYEQYF.

The count of this clone is one. This sequence joins TRBV11-2 and TRBJ2-3, with TRBD1 matching 7 bases. The CDR3 runs 15 residues. Per germline, CDR1 SGHAT and CDR2 FQNNGV. V gave up 5 bases and J gave up 0 bases; unmatched junction bases: 5. CDR3 in DNA: TGTGCCAGCAGCGAGGGACAGTTTAGCACAGATACGCAGTATTTT. Translated, it gives CASSEGQFSTDTQYF. The variable domain in full, completed from reference TRBV11-2 and TRBJ2-3, reads EAGVAQSPRYKIIEKRQSVAFWCNPISGHATLYWYQQILGQGPKLLIQFQNNGVVDDSQLPKDRFSAERLKGVDSTLKIQPAKLEDSAVYLCASSEGQFSTDTQYFGPGTRLTVL.

This rearrangement joins TRBV4-3 to TRBJ2-6; D is ambiguous. In germline, CDR1 is LGHNA, CDR2 YSLEER. V lost 2 bases, J lost 4 bases, and 3 bases lay in between. This CDR3 contains 13 residues. The CDR3 bases are TGCGCCAGCAGCCAATCCGGGGCCAACGTCCTGACTTTC. It encodes CASSQSGANVLTF.

The chain links TRBV6-6 to TRBJ1-1; maybe TRBD1 (5 bases). The ends were cut back, 0 bases at V and 3 bases at J, with 8 bases in the middle. CDR3 length equals 14 residues. CDR1 is MNHNY, CDR2 SVGAGI, per germline (reference sequence). CDR3 region: CASSYSGRYTEAFF. DNA of the CDR3: TGTGCCAGCAGTTACTCGGGGCGATACACTGAAGCTTTCTTT.

This clone was recorded once. CDR3 residues: CASSLGLAGGPASAEQFF. The CDR3 DNA reads as TGTGCCAGCAGCCTGGGACTAGCGGGAGGGCCTGCTTCCGCTGAGCAGTTCTTC. The chain links TRBV5-4 to TRBJ2-1, with TRBD2 matching over 16 bases. V lost 4 bases to trimming and J lost 9 bases; unmatched junction nucleotides: 13. This CDR3 comprises 18 residues. Germline CDR1 and CDR2: SGHNT and YYREEE (reference sequence).

The chain carries TRBV7-9 and TRBJ1-1; D gene ambiguous. Trimming removed 5 bases from V and 1 base from J, with 11 bases in between. The CDR3 spans 14 residues. Per the germline V gene, CDR1 is SEHNR and CDR2 is FQNEAQ (reference sequence). CDR3 amino acids: CASSQPNRNTEAFF. The CDR3 DNA reads as TGTGCCAGCAGCCAGCCCAACAGGAACACTGAAGCTTTCTTT.

The CDR3 region is CASSLIQSGISTDTQYF. As DNA, the CDR3 is TGCGCCAGCAGCTTGATACAAAGCGGGATTAGCACAGATACGCAGTATTTT. V is TRBV5-1 and J is TRBJ2-3, with TRBD2 matching over 7 bases. CDR1 is SGHRS, CDR2 YFSETQ, per germline. Trimming took 1 base from V and 0 from J; bases not matched to a gene: 8. This CDR3 contains 17 residues.

V gene TRBV5-8 combines with J gene TRBJ2-2; the D call may be TRBD1 or TRBD2 (7 bases each). In germline, CDR1 is SGHTS, CDR2 YDEGEE. Trimming removed 1 base at V and 0 bases at J, with 16 bases between. This CDR3 has 18 amino acids. In nucleotides, the CDR3 is TGTGCCAGCAGCTTGTATCGGGGGGACAGCACGAACACCGGGGAGCTGTTTTTT. It codes for CASSLYRGDSTNTGELFF.